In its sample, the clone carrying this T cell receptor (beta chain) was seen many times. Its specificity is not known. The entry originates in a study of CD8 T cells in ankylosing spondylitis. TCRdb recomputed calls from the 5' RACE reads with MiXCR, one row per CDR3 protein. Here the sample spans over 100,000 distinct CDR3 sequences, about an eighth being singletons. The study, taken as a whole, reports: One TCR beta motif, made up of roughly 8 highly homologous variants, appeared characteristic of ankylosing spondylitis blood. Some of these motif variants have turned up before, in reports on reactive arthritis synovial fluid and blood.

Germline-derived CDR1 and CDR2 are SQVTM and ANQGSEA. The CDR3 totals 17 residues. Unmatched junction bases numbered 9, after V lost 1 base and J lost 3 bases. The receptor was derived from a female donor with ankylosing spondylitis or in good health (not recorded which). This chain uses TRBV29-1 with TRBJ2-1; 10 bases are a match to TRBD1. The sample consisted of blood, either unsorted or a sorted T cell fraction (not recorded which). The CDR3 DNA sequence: TGCAGCGTTGAAGGGAATTTAGGGACAGGGGACTACAATGAGCAGTTCTTC. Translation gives CSVEGNLGTGDYNEQFF.